This T cell receptor beta chain was sequenced for a study of T cells in localized non-small cell lung cancer. General study results and limits: Turning up in adjacent lung were a median approximately 60 of the top 100 tumor clones.

On this clone itself: What it binds is not known.

Sequencing used immunoSEQ multiplex PCR; TCRdb keeps in-frame clones, though not all of them. The sample holds under 50,000 clones, approximately 86% seen once. CDR1 and CDR2 from the germline V gene are LNHDA and SQIVND (reference sequence). V was pared by 6 bases and J by 2 bases, with 8 bases between. The CDR3 has 13 residues. The TCR comes from a man aged 40 to 69 with stage II lung adenocarcinoma. The chain employs TRBV19 and TRBJ1-5; D possibly corresponds to TRBD1 (6 bases). The sample here was PBMCs, taken before any cancer treatment. CDR3 in amino acids: CASRQGGNQPQHF. CDR3 in DNA: TGTGCCAGTAGACAGGGTGGCAATCAGCCCCAGCATTTT.